Below are 25 T cell receptor beta chains sequenced from a single sample in a study of T cells after yellow fever vaccination. TCRdb re-derived calls from the 5' RACE reads in MiXCR, one entry per CDR3 protein. The repertoire holds some 160,000 distinct CDR3 sequences, with 7% to 10% as singletons. Sequencing was performed on CD8+ T cells sorted from PBMCs, taken 45 days after the yellow fever booster vaccination. All receptors derive from a man between 18 and 29 years old who received the YFV17D yellow fever vaccine.

The chain couples TRBV7-9 to TRBJ2-5, with TRBD2 identical over 8 bases. The trim removed 0 bases at V and 0 bases at J, leaving 0 bases unmatched. The germline V gene encodes CDR1 SEHNR and CDR2 FQNEAQ (reference sequence). The CDR3 sequence is 15 residues long. The DNA of the CDR3 is TGTGCCAGCAGCTTAGCACTAGCGGACCAAGAGACCCAGTACTTC. This gives the protein CASSLALADQETQYF.

This chain connects TRBV6-6 to TRBJ1-5, with a tentative D call TRBD1 (5 bases). Between the trimmed V and J ends, which lost 1 base and 2 bases, there was a span of 15 bases. This CDR3 has 17 amino acids. Germline CDR1 and CDR2: MNHNY and SVGAGI (reference sequence). The CDR3 loop reads CASSYWQGAGGNQPQHF. The CDR3 DNA is TGTGCCAGCAGTTACTGGCAGGGTGCTGGTGGCAATCAGCCCCAGCATTTT.

This clonotype has a count of ten or more. This chain joins TRBV12-3 or TRBV12-4 and TRBJ2-3; 8 bases align to TRBD2. The V segment lost 3 bases and the J segment 2 bases; nucleotides outside the gene matches: 4. The CDR3 consists of 15 residues. CDR3 coding DNA: TGTGCCAGCAGTTTTAGCGGGGTTTACACAGATACGCAGTATTTT. It codes for CASSFSGVYTDTQYF.

This clonotype has at least ten counts. The genes are TRBV11-2 and TRBJ2-7; D is possibly TRBD1 (6 bases). CDR3 length: 15 residues. V dropped 4 bases and J dropped 1 base, with 14 bases sitting between them. Germline values: CDR1 SGHAT, CDR2 FQNNGV. The CDR3 DNA reads as TGTGCCAGCAGCTCAGACTCCGGGACATCCTACGAGCAGTACTTC. Amino acid sequence: CASSSDSGTSYEQYF.

In its sample, this clonotype was seen a few times. The chain has TRBV12-3 or TRBV12-4 and TRBJ1-5; D remains ambiguous. V was trimmed by 5 bases and J by 0 bases, leaving 8 bases between them. The CDR3 is 14 amino acids. The CDR3 DNA is TGTGCCAGCAGTGCCTCGAGTAGCAATCAGCCCCAGCATTTT. This sequence encodes CASSASSSNQPQHF.

This clonotype was counted a few times. The rearrangement links TRBV6-6 to TRBJ2-2; 8 bases match TRBD2. CDR1 and CDR2 (germline): MNHNY, SVGAGI (reference sequence). V shed 7 bases, J shed 2 bases, and the junction held 12 bases outside the gene matches. The length of the CDR3 is 17 residues. Here the CDR3 DNA reads TGTGCCAGCACCTCTGCGGGGGGACCCTTCAACACCGGGGAGCTGTTTTTT. Its protein is CASTSAGGPFNTGELFF.

This clonotype was seen only a few times. This chain connects TRBV4-3 to TRBJ2-7; D might be TRBD2 (5 bases). This CDR3 has 17 residues. With 3 bases removed from V and 1 base from J, the gap between germline ends came to 19 bases. Germline V lookup: CDR1 LGHNA, CDR2 YSLEER. CDR3 bases: TGCGCCAGCAGCCAGAGGAGGCCGCGCCTAGATTCCTACGAGCAGTACGTC. Translated: CASSQRRPRLDSYEQYV.

In its sample, this clonotype was seen many times. V and J are TRBV12-3 or TRBV12-4 and TRBJ2-7; the D is unclear. V lost 6 bases, J lost 1 base, and 10 bases lay in between. The CDR3 has 13 residues. The CDR3 region has the DNA TGTGCCAGCAGCTTTGGGAATTCCTACGAGCAGTACTTC. It translates to CASSFGNSYEQYF.

The table lists this clonotype with a few counts. This chain joins TRBV4-1 and TRBJ2-1, with TRBD2 identical over 8 bases. Germline CDR1 reads MGHRA; CDR2 reads YSYEKL. V was pared by 0 bases and J by 9 bases, with 16 bases of the junction left unmatched. This CDR3 spans 18 amino acids. CDR3 DNA: TGCGCCAGCAGCCAAGATCCCCCGACGAGTAGCGGGGTAGCTGAGCAGTTCTTC. Translating it yields CASSQDPPTSSGVAEQFF.

This chain connects TRBV4-3 to TRBJ1-4; D might be TRBD1 (5 bases). The CDR3 loop spans 17 amino acids. Germline V gene data show CDR1 as LGHNA and CDR2 as YSLEER. Trimming removed 0 bases at V and 4 bases at J, with 15 bases between. CDR3 sequence reads: CASSQEGYGAFNEKLFF. CDR3 coding DNA: TGCGCCAGCAGCCAAGAAGGGTACGGGGCCTTTAATGAAAAACTGTTTTTT.

The chain links TRBV15 to TRBJ1-6; no definite D call. Germline V gene data show CDR1 as LNHNV and CDR2 as YYDKDF (reference sequence). CDR3 length: 14 amino acids. The V and J ends lost 1 base and 10 bases respectively, with 11 bases between them. The CDR3 protein is CATSRARPASPLHF. The CDR3 nucleotides are TGTGCCACCAGCAGAGCTCGGCCAGCCTCACCCCTCCACTTT.

The V call is TRBV10-3, the J call TRBJ1-1; the D gene is possibly TRBD1 (5 bases). CDR3 length: 12 amino acids. CDR1 and CDR2 from the germline V gene are ENHRY and SYGVKD. V was clipped by 3 bases and J by 6 bases, with 8 bases between them. Here the CDR3 DNA reads TGTGCCATCAGTGATGAGGGGCCTGAAGCTTTCTTT. Translating gives CAISDEGPEAFF.

This clonotype has just a few counts. This chain links TRBV4-1 with TRBJ2-5, with 10 bases lining up with TRBD1. The V and J ends lost 1 base and 1 base, in that order; junction bases with no gene match: 0. The CDR3 sequence is 15 residues long. Germline lookup yields CDR1 MGHRA and CDR2 YSYEKL. Here the CDR3 DNA reads TGCGCCAGCAGCCAAGGGGACAGGGGCCAAGAGACCCAGTACTTC. Its translation is CASSQGDRGQETQYF.

V is TRBV7-3 and J is TRBJ2-2; TRBD2 matches at 9 bases. Germline V gene lookup returns CDR1 SGHTA and CDR2 FQGTGA. The CDR3 is 15 amino acids. Germline trimming cut 1 base from V and 6 bases from J; bases unmatched to any gene: 3. DNA for the CDR3: TGTGCCAGCAGCTTAAGCGGGGGGGCGGCCGGGGAGCTGTTTTTT. Protein product: CASSLSGGAAGELFF.

The gene calls are TRBV29-1 and TRBJ1-2, with D unclear. CDR1 is SQVTM and CDR2 is ANQGSEA in the germline V gene. The length of the CDR3 is 12 residues. V lost 5 bases, J lost 3 bases, and 10 bases lay in between. The CDR3 nucleotides are TGCAGCGTTATCATAGAAGACTATGGCTACACCTTC. Translating gives CSVIIEDYGYTF.

Many counts were recorded for this clonotype. The rearrangement links TRBV2 to TRBJ2-1, with D perhaps matching TRBD1 (5 bases). Germline V gene data show CDR1 as SNHLY and CDR2 as FYNNEI. Trimming left V 6 bases short and J 15 bases short, with 12 bases between. The CDR3 extends over 10 amino acids. This CDR3 reads CASRIRVTFF. CDR3 bases: TGTGCCAGCAGGATCAGGGTAACGTTCTTC.

The table lists this clonotype with many counts. The V and J genes are TRBV7-9 and TRBJ1-1; the D gene is possibly TRBD1 (5 bases). With 1 base removed from V and 5 bases from J, the gap between germline ends came to 8 bases. There are 13 residues in the CDR3. Germline lookup yields CDR1 SEHNR and CDR2 FQNEAQ (reference sequence). The CDR3 DNA reads as TGTGCCAGCAGCTTAGGGGGGTCAACTGAAGCTTTCTTT. Amino acid sequence: CASSLGGSTEAFF.

This chain links TRBV12-3 or TRBV12-4 with TRBJ2-3; D possibly corresponds to TRBD1 (5 bases). V lost 4 bases and J lost 8, with 13 bases in between. This CDR3 is built from 13 residues. CDR3 sequence: CASSYQGPVTQYF. The DNA of the CDR3 is TGTGCCAGCAGTTACCAGGGTCCCGTTACGCAGTATTTT.

This clonotype has more than one count but fewer than ten. The CDR3 DNA reads TGCAGTGCGGGACCGGCAACAGGGGGCAAGAACACTGAAGCTTTCTTT. It encodes CSAGPATGGKNTEAFF. This sequence joins TRBV20-1 and TRBJ1-1; 9 bases are a match to TRBD1. The trim removed 6 bases at V and 1 base at J, leaving 12 bases unmatched. CDR3 size: 16 residues. Germline CDR1 DFQATT, CDR2 SNEGSKA (reference sequence).

This clonotype was detected many times. The chain links TRBV5-1 to TRBJ2-5; the D is unclear. Looked up from germline, CDR1 is SGHRS and CDR2 is YFSETQ. This CDR3 is 11 amino acids long. The germline V and J ends were trimmed by 7 bases and 2 bases, with 6 bases remaining between them. CDR3 sequence: CASGAQETQYF. The CDR3 DNA sequence: TGCGCCAGCGGCGCACAAGAGACCCAGTACTTC.

The chain carries TRBV4-3 and TRBJ2-3, with D perhaps matching TRBD2 (6 bases). Trimming took off 4 bases at V and 2 bases at J, with 13 bases between the two ends. The CDR3 has 15 amino acids. CDR1 and CDR2 (germline): LGHNA, YSLEER. CDR3 protein: CASSPRGAPTDTQYF. As DNA, the CDR3 is TGCGCCAGCAGCCCTCGCGGGGCCCCCACAGATACGCAGTATTTT.

J is TRBJ1-5 and V is TRBV7-8; D ambiguous. CDR3 length: 15 residues. V was cut by 3 bases and J by 3 bases, with 12 bases left in between. Germline V lookup: CDR1 SGHVS, CDR2 FQNEAQ. The CDR3 DNA reads as TGTGCCAGCAGCTTCTATGGGTTGGACAATCAGCCCCAGCATTTT. Protein product: CASSFYGLDNQPQHF.

V usage is TRBV4-3 and J usage is TRBJ2-2, with D perhaps TRBD1 (6 bases). V was clipped by 0 bases and J by 9 bases, with 14 bases between them. The CDR3 sequence is 15 residues long. CDR1 and CDR2 from the germline V gene are LGHNA and YSLEER. This CDR3 reads CASSQDRTGLRELFF. The CDR3 bases are TGCGCCAGCAGCCAAGATCGAACAGGGCTCCGGGAGCTGTTTTTT.

This clonotype was seen only a few times. The chain is built from TRBV20-1 and TRBJ2-7; D may be TRBD2 (6 bases). Germline assignment: CDR1 DFQATT and CDR2 SNEGSKA (reference sequence). This CDR3 spans 13 amino acids. CDR3 in DNA: TGCGCAGGATCGGCAGGGTTAAGACTAGGGCAGTACGTC. Protein sequence: CAGSAGLRLGQYV.

This clonotype was counted only a few times. The chain has TRBV5-1 and TRBJ2-7; 8 nucleotides align to TRBD1. The germline gives CDR1 SGHRS, CDR2 YFSETQ. CDR3 length equals 14 residues. V gave up 0 bases and J gave up 7 bases; unmatched junction bases: 6. The CDR3 DNA is TGCGCCAGCAGCTTGGGGACAGGGTTCTCTGAGCAGTACGTC. Translated: CASSLGTGFSEQYV.